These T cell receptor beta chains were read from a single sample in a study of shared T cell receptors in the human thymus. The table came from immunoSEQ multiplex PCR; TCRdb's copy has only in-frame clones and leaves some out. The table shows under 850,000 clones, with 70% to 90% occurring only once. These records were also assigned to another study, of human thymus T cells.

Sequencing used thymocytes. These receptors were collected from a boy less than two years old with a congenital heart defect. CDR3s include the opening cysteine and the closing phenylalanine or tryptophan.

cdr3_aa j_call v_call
CASSPVAGGGDTQYF TRBJ2-3 TRBV18
CASSRGGCTDTQYF TRBJ2-3 TRBV4-1
CASSQVGLPGTDTQYF TRBJ2-3 TRBV4-3
CASSPGLAGVGGELFF TRBJ2-2 TRBV27
CASSLSQGNWYGYTF TRBJ1-2 TRBV28
CASSARGNVPADTQYF TRBJ2-3 TRBV19
CASSCSGNSYEQYF TRBJ2-7 TRBV7-2
CASSLAPVNTEAFF TRBJ1-1 TRBV7-2
CASSYREVGSYEQYF TRBJ2-7 TRBV2
CASSLQPRTGNTEAFF TRBJ1-1 TRBV7-9
CASSSGLAGSGANVLTF TRBJ2-6 TRBV11-3
CASSARIAGRYQETQYF TRBJ2-5 TRBV2
CASSETREEGGNIQYF TRBJ2-4 TRBV4-1
CASSPWTGKVEAFF TRBJ1-1 TRBV7-2
CASRNLQGATGANVLTF TRBJ2-6 TRBV27
CARREGAVGDTQYF TRBJ2-3 TRBV25-1
CASSRSRDTDTQYF TRBJ2-3 TRBV18
CASSFTRDTEQFF TRBJ2-1 TRBV5-6
CAWSAGGLNHNEQFF TRBJ2-1 TRBV30
CACPYAGTSGSETQYF TRBJ2-5 TRBV30
CATSSPQDRNTEAFF TRBJ1-1 TRBV15
CASSGQTSGRDNEQFF TRBJ2-1 TRBV7-8
CASSLSESPQETQYF TRBJ2-5 TRBV5-6
CASRNESAWEGSSYTF TRBJ1-2 TRBV5-1
CASSAAGTGVTLSGNTIYF TRBJ1-3 TRBV9
CASRPPRGGTTYEQYF TRBJ2-7 TRBV12-2
CASSLGTPSSYEQYF TRBJ2-7 TRBV27
CASSPVAGGLARTYEQYF TRBJ2-7 TRBV16
CASSFNSNQPQHF TRBJ1-5 TRBV27
CASKGREGTDTQYF TRBJ2-3 TRBV2
CSVVTSGYEQYF TRBJ2-7 TRBV29-1
CASSPDQETQYF TRBJ2-5 TRBV5-1
CASILAGLPTPYEQYF TRBJ2-7 TRBV19
CASSSGLKPNTDTQYF TRBJ2-3 TRBV6-5
CASSAHRGQGKETQYF TRBJ2-5 TRBV5-6
CASSLGLAHYNEQFF TRBJ2-1 TRBV11-2
CASSQRTGNNQPQHF TRBJ1-5 TRBV18
CASSEPFDRPGPAQETQYF TRBJ2-5 TRBV2
CATSYQGSQPQHF TRBJ1-5 TRBV15
CASSPRRREGGNTIYF TRBJ1-3 TRBV18
CASSKTGGTTF TRBJ1-2 TRBV21-1
CASTLNDRAYEQYF TRBJ2-7 TRBV6-1
CASRNLTRGEGTRTDTQYF TRBJ2-3 TRBV5-1
CASSKKIVGVGKQFF TRBJ2-1 TRBV6-4
CASSIRRGNQPQHF TRBJ1-5 TRBV6-5
CASSHYTRTKNIQYF TRBJ2-4 TRBV4-1
CASSYSTGTSDQGKYF TRBJ2-7 TRBV6-5
CATSTGETGSASGRSYEQYF TRBJ2-7 TRBV15
CASRPLATGTGPTYEQYF TRBJ2-7 TRBV28
CASSPPQTTSGSYEQYF TRBJ2-7 TRBV7-2
CASSFPPDRGRNQPQHF TRBJ1-5 TRBV5-4
CASSYSGPLSNEQFF TRBJ2-1 TRBV28
CASSQVGGSSRHEQFF TRBJ2-1 TRBV4-3
CAISESFGSTDTQYF TRBJ2-3 TRBV10-3
CASSNSYGYTF TRBJ1-2 TRBV9
CASRRARELEQFF TRBJ2-1 TRBV5-1
CASSLEIWTGQSSYEQYF TRBJ2-7 TRBV5-8
CASSADRVAYEQYF TRBJ2-7 TRBV19
CASSQEAERGSSYEQYF TRBJ2-7 TRBV4-1
CASSLTLGQGARNYGYTF TRBJ1-2 TRBV5-6